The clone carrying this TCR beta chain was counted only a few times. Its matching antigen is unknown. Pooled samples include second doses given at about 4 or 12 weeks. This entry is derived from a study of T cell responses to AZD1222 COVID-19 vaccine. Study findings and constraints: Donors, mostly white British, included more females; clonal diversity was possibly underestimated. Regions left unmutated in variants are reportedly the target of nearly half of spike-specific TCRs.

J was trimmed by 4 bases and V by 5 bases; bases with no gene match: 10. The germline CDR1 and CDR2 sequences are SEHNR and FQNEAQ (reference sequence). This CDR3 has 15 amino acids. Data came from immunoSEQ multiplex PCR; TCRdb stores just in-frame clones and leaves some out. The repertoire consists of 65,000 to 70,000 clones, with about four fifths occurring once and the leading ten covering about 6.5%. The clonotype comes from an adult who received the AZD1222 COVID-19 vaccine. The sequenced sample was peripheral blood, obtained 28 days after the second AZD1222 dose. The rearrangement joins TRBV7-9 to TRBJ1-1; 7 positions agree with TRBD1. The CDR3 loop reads CASSPLTGKGTEAFF. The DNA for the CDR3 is TGTGCCAGCAGCCCACTGACAGGGAAGGGCACTGAAGCTTTCTTT.